The clone carrying this TCR beta chain was seen only a few times. Its antigen remains unknown. Quantitative 5'-RACE with molecular barcodes was used to make the TCR beta libraries. In TCRdb, the 5' RACE reads were re-called with MiXCR into one record per CDR3 protein. The sample consists of 220,000 or so distinct CDR3 sequences, about 17% of them appearing once. The V gene's germline CDR1 is MGHRA and CDR2 YSYEKL. The CDR3 sequence is 16 residues long. Between the trimmed V and J ends, which lost 3 bases and 5 bases, there was a span of 17 bases. This sample is part of a study of CD8 T cells in ankylosing spondylitis. General study findings and limits: Significant enrichment of disease-linked clones was reported in matched ankylosing spondylitis synovial fluid. In the blood and synovial fluid of reactive arthritis, some motif variants had been previously reported. Clones that were linked to disease were CD8+ and were relatively rare in peripheral blood. Within ankylosing spondylitis blood, a TCR beta motif made up of under 10 highly homologous variants appeared to be characteristic.

The sequencing sample was made of blood, either unsorted or a sorted T cell fraction (not recorded which). V and J are TRBV4-1 and TRBJ2-1; D is possibly TRBD1 (6 bases). The sequence was obtained from a male donor with ankylosing spondylitis. The CDR3 coding sequence is TGCGCCAGCAGCCATCGGGCAGGGGCTATCGACAATGAGCAGTTCTTC. Amino acids: CASSHRAGAIDNEQFF.